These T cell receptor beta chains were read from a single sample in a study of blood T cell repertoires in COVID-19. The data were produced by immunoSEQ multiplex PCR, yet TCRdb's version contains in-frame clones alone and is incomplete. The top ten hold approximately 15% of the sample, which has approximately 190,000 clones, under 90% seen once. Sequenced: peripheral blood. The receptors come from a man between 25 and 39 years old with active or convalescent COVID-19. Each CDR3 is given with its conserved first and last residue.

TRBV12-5 CASGFWMGPTGELFF
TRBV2 CASSELLRGLGGWETQYF
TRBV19 CASSAGGAEAFF
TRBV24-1 CATSDAEQDQPQHF
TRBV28 CASRRAPDRDNQPQHF
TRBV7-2 CASSRPGGAGTQYF
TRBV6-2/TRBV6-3 CASSYSGRESSYEQYF
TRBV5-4 CASSMAGSDTQYF
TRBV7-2 CASSPHSTTPAYNEQFF
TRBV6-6 CASTKYRDNEQFF
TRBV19 CASMRFGGQLNEKLFF
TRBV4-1 CASSQRGDSGNTIYF
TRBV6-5 CASSSHSGETQYF
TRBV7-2 CASREEKDTQYF
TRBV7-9 CASSSHRTGITYTGELFF
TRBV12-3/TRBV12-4 CASSLWKADGYTF
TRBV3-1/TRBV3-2 CASSRTGTGARPEAFF
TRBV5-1 CASSAWTSGGVNEQFF
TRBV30 CAWSERTSGRYEQYF
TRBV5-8 CASSPQTGYSNQPQHF
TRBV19 CASSMPQGFLNNEQFF
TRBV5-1 CASSLTGSEQPQHF
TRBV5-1 CASSSGQGSLTEAFF
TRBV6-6 CASSYVGKSDSPLHF
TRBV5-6 CASSIELAKNIQYF
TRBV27 CASRFITGQGYNEQFF
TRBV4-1 CASSQGGQGANTEAFF
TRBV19 CASSIPGYNQPQHF
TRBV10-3 CAISQPGQGAGGNTIYF
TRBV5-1 CASSLIAGARDTQYF
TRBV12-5 CASGFFQGGQPQHF
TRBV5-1 CASSGSPGGRDEQFF
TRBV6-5 CASSYAPQGSTAFF
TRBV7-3 CASSLTQQGPNSPLHF
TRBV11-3 CASSPLYGQGSTETQYF
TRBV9 CASSVGSIRTSGTYEQYF
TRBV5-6 CASSTGQGDYGYTF
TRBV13 CASSTETGAGDIQYF
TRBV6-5 CASSTSGGAGDTQYF
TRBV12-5 CASGLDAGAGANVLTF
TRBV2 CASSKTGGDEQYF
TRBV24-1 CAAAGELTDTQYF
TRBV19 CASSSRDLYYEQYF
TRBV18 CASSPSDSKTEAFF